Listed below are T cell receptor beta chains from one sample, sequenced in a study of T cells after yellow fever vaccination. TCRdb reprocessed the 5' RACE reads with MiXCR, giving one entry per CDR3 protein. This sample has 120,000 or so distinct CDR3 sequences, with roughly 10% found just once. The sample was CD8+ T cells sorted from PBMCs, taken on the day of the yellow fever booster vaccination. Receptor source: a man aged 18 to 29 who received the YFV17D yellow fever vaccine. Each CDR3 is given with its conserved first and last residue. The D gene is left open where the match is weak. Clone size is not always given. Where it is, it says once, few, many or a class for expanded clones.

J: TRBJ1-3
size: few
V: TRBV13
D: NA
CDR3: CASSSPGLGNTIYF
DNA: TGTGCCAGCAGCTCGCCGGGGTTAGGAAACACCATATATTTT

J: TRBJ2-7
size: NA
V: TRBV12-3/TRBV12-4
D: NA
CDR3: CASSPAPRPEQYF
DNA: TGTGCCAGCAGCCCTGCCCCCAGACCCGAGCAGTACTTC

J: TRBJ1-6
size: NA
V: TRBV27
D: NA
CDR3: CASSPGEGTSVASPLHF
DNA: TGTGCCAGCAGTCCCGGCGAGGGGACCTCGGTTGCATCACCCCTCCACTTT

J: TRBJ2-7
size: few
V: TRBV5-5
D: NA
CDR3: CASSFRLGVDVVEQYF
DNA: TGTGCCAGCAGCTTCAGGTTAGGAGTCGACGTCGTCGAGCAGTACTTC

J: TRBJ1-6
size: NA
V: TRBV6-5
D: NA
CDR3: CASSPGPPHNSPLHF
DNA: TGTGCCAGCAGTCCTGGACCGCCCCATAATTCACCCCTCCACTTT

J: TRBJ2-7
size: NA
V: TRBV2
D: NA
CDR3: CASRGLETYEQYF
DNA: TGTGCCAGCAGAGGGTTGGAGACCTACGAGCAGTACTTC

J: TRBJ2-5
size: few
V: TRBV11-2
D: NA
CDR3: CASSPSGFLQETQYF
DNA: TGTGCCAGCAGCCCAAGCGGGTTCCTCCAAGAGACCCAGTACTTC

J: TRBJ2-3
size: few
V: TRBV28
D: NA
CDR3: CASRNPDRSLTDTQYF
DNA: TGTGCCAGCAGAAATCCTGACAGGTCCCTCACAGATACGCAGTATTTT

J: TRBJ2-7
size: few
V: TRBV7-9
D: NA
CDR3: CASSFPVREQYF
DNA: TGTGCCAGCAGCTTTCCTGTACGCGAGCAGTACTTC

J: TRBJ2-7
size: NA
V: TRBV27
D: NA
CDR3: CASSSTPGRHVEQYF
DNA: TGTGCCAGCAGTTCCACCCCCGGGCGACACGTCGAGCAGTACTTC

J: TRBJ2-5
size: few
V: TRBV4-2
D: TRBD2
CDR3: CASSQRLAHGRETQYF
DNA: TGTGCCAGCAGCCAAAGACTAGCCCACGGTAGAGAGACCCAGTACTTC